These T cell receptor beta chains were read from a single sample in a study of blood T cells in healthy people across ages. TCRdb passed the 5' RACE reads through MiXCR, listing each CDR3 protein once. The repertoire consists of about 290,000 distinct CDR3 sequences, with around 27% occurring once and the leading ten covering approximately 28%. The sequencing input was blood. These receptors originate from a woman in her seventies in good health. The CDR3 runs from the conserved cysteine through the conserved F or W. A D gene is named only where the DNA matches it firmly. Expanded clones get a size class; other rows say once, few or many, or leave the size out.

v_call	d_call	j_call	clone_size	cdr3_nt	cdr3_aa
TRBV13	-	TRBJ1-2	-	TGTGCCAGCAGCGATACGACCGCTGAGGATGGCTACACCTTC	CASSDTTAEDGYTF
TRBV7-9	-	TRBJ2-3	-	TGTGCCAGCAGCTTCGGAGGGCCGGGGACAGATACGCAGTATTTT	CASSFGGPGTDTQYF
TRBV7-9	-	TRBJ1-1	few	TGTGCCAGCAGCGCCTCAGGCACAGAAGTAGACTTT	CASSASGTEVDF
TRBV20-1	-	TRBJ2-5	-	TGCAGTGCTATCAGTCCTAGCGGAGGGGGCGGGGAGACCCAGTACTTC	CSAISPSGGGGETQYF
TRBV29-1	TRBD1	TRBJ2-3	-	TGCAGCGCCGGGACAGGGGGAACAGATACGCAGTATTTT	CSAGTGGTDTQYF
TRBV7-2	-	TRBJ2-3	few	TGTGCCAGCAGCTTAGAATCATTAGCGACAGATACGCAGTATTTT	CASSLESLATDTQYF
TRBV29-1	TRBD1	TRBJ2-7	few	TGCAGCGTTGCCGACAGGGTCGCTGCCTACGAGCAGTACTTC	CSVADRVAAYEQYF
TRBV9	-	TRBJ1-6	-	TGTGCCAGCGGGACGAATTATAATTCACCCCTCCACTTT	CASGTNYNSPLHF
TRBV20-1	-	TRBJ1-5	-	TGCAGTGCTAGAGGGGGGAGTAGCAATCAGCCCCAGCATTTT	CSARGGSSNQPQHF
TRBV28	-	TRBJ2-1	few	TGTGCCAGCAGTTTCGGCAGACTAGAGGTTGATGGGTTCTTC	CASSFGRLEVDGFF
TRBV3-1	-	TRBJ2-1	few	TGTGCCAGCAGCCAAATGGGTGGGAGATGGGTTGGGCAGTTCTTC	CASSQMGGRWVGQFF
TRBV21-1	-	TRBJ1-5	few	TGTGCCAGCAGCAAACAGGGTGAGGATCAGCCCCAGCATTTT	CASSKQGEDQPQHF
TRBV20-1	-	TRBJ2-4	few	TGCAGTGCTAGCAGTAGTGGAAACATTCAGTACTTC	CSASSSGNIQYF
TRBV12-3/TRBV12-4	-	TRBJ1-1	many	TGTGCCAGCAGTTTTGGGGGGGCGAACACTGAAGCTTTCTTT	CASSFGGANTEAFF
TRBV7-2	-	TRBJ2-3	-	TGTGCCAGCAGCTCAAATACAGGAACTAAGGCAGATACGCAGTATTTT	CASSSNTGTKADTQYF
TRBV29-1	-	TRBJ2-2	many	TGCAGCGTTTTGGCCGGGGAGCTGTTTTTT	CSVLAGELFF
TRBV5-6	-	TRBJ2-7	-	TGTGCCAGCAGCTTGTGGGCGGTTTCCTACGAGCAGTACTTC	CASSLWAVSYEQYF
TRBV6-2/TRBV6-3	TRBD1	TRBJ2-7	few	TGTGCCAGCCGGGACAGAAACTACGAGCAGTACTTC	CASRDRNYEQYF
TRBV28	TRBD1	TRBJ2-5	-	TGTGCCAGCAGTCGGACAGGGGGTATTGGGACCCAGTACTTC	CASSRTGGIGTQYF
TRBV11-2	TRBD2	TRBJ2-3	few	TGTGCCAGCAGCTTAGATCGGGCGGGAGATACGCGGTATTTT	CASSLDRAGDTRYF
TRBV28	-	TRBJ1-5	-	TGTGCCAGCAGTTTACCGCAGACGGGCTATAATCAGCCCCAGCATTTT	CASSLPQTGYNQPQHF
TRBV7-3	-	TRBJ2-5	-	TGTGCCAGCAGCTTTGGAAACCAAGAGACCCAGTACTTC	CASSFGNQETQYF
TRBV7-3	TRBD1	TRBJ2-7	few	TGTGCCAGCAGCATCACCGGGACAGCAACCTACGAGCAGTACTTC	CASSITGTATYEQYF
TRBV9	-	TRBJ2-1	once	TGTGCCAGCTCTCACGGGTACAATGAGCAGTTCTTC	CASSHGYNEQFF
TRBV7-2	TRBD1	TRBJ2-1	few	TGTGCCAGCAGCGGGGTACAGGGGAAGGGGGATGAGCAGTTCTTC	CASSGVQGKGDEQFF
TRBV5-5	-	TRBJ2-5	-	TGTGCCAGCAGGCCTAGGTCTCAGAGGCCAGAGACCCAGTACTTC	CASRPRSQRPETQYF
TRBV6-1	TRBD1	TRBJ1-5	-	TGTGCCAGCAGTGCCCGACAGGGGGGTCAGCCCCAGCATTTT	CASSARQGGQPQHF
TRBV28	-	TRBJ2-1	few	TGTGCCAGCAGCCGATCCCGGGACGGAAAGAATGAGCAGTTCTTC	CASSRSRDGKNEQFF
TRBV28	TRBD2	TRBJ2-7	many	TGTGCCAGCAGTCCCCATGCGGGGGGGGGCTACGAGCAGTACTTC	CASSPHAGGGYEQYF
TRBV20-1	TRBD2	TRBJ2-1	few	TGCAGTGCTAGGCAGCTCCGGGCCGGGAGGGCCATGCTCAATGAGCAGTTCTTC	CSARQLRAGRAMLNEQFF
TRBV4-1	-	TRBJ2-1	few	TGCGCCAGCAGCCAAGAGGTGATAGGCAGGGGCAATGAGCAGTTCTTC	CASSQEVIGRGNEQFF
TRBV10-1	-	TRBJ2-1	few	TGCGCCAGCAGTAAGACGACATCCTACAATGAGCAGTTCTTC	CASSKTTSYNEQFF